The subject of this entry is one TCR beta chain. Antigen specificity is unknown. The data originate from a study of CD8+CD57+ T cells in acquired aplastic anemia. For the study at large: Sorted CD4+ plus CD8+ cells gave DNA averaging approximately 3.2 ug. CD4+ cells from healthy donors averaged about 10 million reads.

According to the study, genomic DNA was the template for TCR beta VDJ and CDR3 profiling. Using its own MiXCR run on the reads, TCRdb lists one record per CDR3 protein. The sample has fewer than 150,000 distinct CDR3 sequences, about 48% seen once; the top ten hold 2% to 3%. Study findings and constraints: Simpson's diversity of CD8+ cells was not significantly different in patients compared with controls.

The CDR3 covers 15 residues. Per germline, CDR1 SGHTA and CDR2 FQGNSA. Unmatched junction bases numbered 5, after V lost 4 bases and J lost 4 bases. The chain recombines TRBV7-2 with TRBJ1-5, with TRBD1 identical over 9 bases. Sequenced: sorted CD4+, CD8+, or CD8+CD57+ T cells (not recorded which) from PBMCs. The receptor was isolated from a human donor in good health, serving as a control. The chain's CDR3 is CASSWGTGWNQPQHF. In nucleotides, the CDR3 is TGTGCCAGCAGCTGGGGGACAGGGTGGAATCAGCCCCAGCATTTT.